This T cell receptor (beta chain) was sequenced during a study of post-analysis software for immune sequencing data. Study-wide results and limits: Compared against controls, patients with multiple sclerosis displayed significantly lower normalized Chao1 diversity. F measure clustering grouped samples strongly by preparation batch.

Worth noting for this clonotype: The target antigen is unknown.

Unique-molecular-identifier-tagged TCR beta cDNA libraries were used. One entry per CDR3 protein results from TCRdb running MiXCR on the PCR reads. This sample has 160,000 or so distinct CDR3 sequences, with about 36% found just once. The origin of this receptor is a girl under 18 with multiple sclerosis. The sequencing here drew on blood, taken after autologous hematopoietic stem cell transplantation.

The CDR3 DNA reads as TGTGCCAGCAGTTCAGGGAGGGTAGCTTTCTTT. It codes for CASSSGRVAFF. The chain carries TRBV12-3 or TRBV12-4 and TRBJ1-1, with TRBD1 as a possible D gene (5 bases). V was trimmed by 4 bases and J by 10 bases, leaving 10 bases between them. The CDR3 has 11 residues.